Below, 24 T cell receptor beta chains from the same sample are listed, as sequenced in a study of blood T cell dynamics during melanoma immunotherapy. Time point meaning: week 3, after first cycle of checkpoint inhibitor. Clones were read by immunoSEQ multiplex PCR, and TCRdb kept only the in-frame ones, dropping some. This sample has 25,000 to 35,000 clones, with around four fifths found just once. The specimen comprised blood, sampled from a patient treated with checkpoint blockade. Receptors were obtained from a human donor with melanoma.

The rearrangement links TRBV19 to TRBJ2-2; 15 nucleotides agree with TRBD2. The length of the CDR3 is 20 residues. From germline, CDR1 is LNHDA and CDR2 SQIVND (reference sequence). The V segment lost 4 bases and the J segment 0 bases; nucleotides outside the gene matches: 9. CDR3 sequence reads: CASSRNPGLAGGPNTGELFF. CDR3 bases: TGTGCCAGTAGTAGGAACCCGGGACTAGCGGGGGGTCCGAACACCGGGGAGCTGTTTTTT.

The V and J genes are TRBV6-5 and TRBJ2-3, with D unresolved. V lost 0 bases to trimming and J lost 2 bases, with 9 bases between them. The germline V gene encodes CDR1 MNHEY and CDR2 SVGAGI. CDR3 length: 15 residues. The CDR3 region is CASSYSETDTDTQYF. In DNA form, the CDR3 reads TGTGCCAGCAGTTACTCGGAGACGGACACAGATACGCAGTATTTT.

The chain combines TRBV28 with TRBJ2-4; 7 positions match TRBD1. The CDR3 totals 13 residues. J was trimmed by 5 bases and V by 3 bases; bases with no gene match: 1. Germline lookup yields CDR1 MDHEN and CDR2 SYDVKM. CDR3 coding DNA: TGTGCCAGCAGTTTGACAGGGCAAAACATTCAGTACTTC. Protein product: CASSLTGQNIQYF. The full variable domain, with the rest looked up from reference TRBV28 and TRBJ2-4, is DVKVTQSSRYLVKRTGEKVFLECVQDMDHENMFWYRQDPGLGLRLIYFSYDVKMKEKGDIPEGYSVSREKKERFSLILESASTNQTSMYLCASSLTGQNIQYFGAGTRLSVL.

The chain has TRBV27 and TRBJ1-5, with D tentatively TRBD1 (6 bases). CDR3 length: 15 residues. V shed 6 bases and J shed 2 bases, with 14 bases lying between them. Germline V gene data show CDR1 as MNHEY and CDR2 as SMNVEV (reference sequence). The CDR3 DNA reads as TGTGCCAGCAGGCCACAGGGTTCACGCAATCAGCCCCAGCATTTT. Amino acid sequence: CASRPQGSRNQPQHF.

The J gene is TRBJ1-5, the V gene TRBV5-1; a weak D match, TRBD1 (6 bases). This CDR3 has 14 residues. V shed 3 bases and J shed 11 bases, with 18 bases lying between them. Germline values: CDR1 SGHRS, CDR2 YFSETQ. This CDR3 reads CASSSGQPSEAQHF. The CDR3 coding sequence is TGCGCCAGCAGCTCGGGACAACCCTCAGAGGCCCAGCATTTT.

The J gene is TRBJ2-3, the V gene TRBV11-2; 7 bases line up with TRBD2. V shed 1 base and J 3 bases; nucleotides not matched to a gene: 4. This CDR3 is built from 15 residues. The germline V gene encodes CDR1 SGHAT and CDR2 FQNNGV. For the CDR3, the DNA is TGTGCCAGCAGCTTAGGGTCCGGGAGGACAGATACGCAGTATTTT. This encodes CASSLGSGRTDTQYF. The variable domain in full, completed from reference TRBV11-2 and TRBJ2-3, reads EAGVAQSPRYKIIEKRQSVAFWCNPISGHATLYWYQQILGQGPKLLIQFQNNGVVDDSQLPKDRFSAERLKGVDSTLKIQPAKLEDSAVYLCASSLGSGRTDTQYFGPGTRLTVL.

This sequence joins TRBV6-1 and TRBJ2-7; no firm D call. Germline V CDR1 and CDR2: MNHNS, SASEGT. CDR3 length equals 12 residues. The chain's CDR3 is CATEEGPYEQYF. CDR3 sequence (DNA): TGTGCTACGGAAGAAGGGCCCTACGAGCAGTACTTC.

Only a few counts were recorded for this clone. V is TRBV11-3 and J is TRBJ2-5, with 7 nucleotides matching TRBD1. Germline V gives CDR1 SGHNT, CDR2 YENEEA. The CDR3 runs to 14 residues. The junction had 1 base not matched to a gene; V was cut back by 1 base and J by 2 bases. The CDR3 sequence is CASSLAGQQETQYF. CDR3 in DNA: TGTGCCAGCAGCTTAGCGGGACAGCAAGAGACCCAGTACTTC.

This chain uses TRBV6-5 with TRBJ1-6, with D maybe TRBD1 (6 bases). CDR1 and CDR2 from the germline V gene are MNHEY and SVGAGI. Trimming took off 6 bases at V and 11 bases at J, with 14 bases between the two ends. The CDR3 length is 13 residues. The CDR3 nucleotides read TGTGCCAGCAGATACAGGGAATCCGCACCCCTCCACTTT. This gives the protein CASRYRESAPLHF.

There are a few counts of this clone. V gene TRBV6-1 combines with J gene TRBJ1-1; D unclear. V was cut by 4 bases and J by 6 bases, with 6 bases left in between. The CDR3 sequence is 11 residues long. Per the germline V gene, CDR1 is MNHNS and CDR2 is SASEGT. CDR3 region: CASSAQAEAFF. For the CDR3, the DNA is TGTGCCAGCAGTGCCCAGGCTGAAGCTTTCTTT.

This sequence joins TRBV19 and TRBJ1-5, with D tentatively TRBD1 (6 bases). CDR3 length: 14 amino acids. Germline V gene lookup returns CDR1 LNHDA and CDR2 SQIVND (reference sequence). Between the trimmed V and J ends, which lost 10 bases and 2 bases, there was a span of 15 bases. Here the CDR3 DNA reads TGTGCCACCTCCAGGGGAGGCGGCAATCAGCCCCAGCATTTT. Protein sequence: CATSRGGGNQPQHF.

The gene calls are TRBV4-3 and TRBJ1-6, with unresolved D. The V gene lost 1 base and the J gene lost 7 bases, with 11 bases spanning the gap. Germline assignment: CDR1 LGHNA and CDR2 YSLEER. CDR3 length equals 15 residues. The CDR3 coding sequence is TGCGCCAGCAGCCAAGGGCAGGCGTTGAATTCACCCCTCCACTTT. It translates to CASSQGQALNSPLHF.

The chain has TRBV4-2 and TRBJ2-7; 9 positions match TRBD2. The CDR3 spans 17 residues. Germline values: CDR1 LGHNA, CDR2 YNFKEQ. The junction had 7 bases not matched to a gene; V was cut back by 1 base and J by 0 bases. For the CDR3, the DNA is TGTGCCAGCAGCCAAGGGGGCATAGCGGGAGTCTCCTACGAGCAGTACTTC. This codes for CASSQGGIAGVSYEQYF.

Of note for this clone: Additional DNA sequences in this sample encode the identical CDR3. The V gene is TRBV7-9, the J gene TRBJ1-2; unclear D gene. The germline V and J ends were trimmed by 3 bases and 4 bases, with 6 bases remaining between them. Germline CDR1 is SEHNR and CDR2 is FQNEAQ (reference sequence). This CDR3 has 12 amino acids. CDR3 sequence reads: CASSLAGYGYTF. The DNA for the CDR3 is TGTGCCAGCAGCTTGGCAGGCTATGGCTACACCTTC.

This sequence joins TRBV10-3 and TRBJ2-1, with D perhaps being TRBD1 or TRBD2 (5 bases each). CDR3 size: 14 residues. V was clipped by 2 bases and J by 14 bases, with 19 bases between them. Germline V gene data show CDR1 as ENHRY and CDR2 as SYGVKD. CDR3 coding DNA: TGTGCCATCAGTGAGCCAGGTGGGGGACGAATAGAGTTCTTC. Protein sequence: CAISEPGGGRIEFF.

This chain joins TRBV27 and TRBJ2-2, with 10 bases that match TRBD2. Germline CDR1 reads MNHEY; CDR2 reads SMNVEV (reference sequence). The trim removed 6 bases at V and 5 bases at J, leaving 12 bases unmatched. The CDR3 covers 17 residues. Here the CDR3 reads CASSLGLAGVRTGELFF. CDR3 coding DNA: TGTGCCAGCAGCCTCGGCCTAGCGGGAGTAAGAACCGGGGAGCTGTTTTTT.

The CDR3 loop is CASSQGQGRSYNEQFF. The CDR3 nucleotides are TGTGCCAGCAGCCAGGGACAGGGGCGGTCCTACAATGAGCAGTTCTTC. The chain employs TRBV5-6 and TRBJ2-1; 10 nucleotides agree with TRBD1. There are 16 residues in the CDR3. V lost 4 bases to trimming and J lost 1 base; unmatched junction nucleotides: 5. Germline V CDR1 and CDR2: SGHDT, YYEEEE.

The CDR3 loop reads CASSQVRGDGNEKLFF. The DNA of the CDR3 is TGTGCCAGCAGCCAAGTACGAGGGGACGGTAATGAAAAACTGTTTTTT. The chain employs TRBV14 and TRBJ1-4; tentative D call: TRBD1 (5 bases). Germline CDR1 is SGHDN and CDR2 is FVKESK. This CDR3 has 16 residues. The V end lost 1 base, the J end lost 4 bases, and 13 bases lay between the germline ends. Filled out from reference TRBV14 and TRBJ1-4, the complete variable domain reads EAGVTQFPSHSVIEKGQTVTLRCDPISGHDNLYWYRRVMGKEIKFLLHFVKESKQDESGMPNNRFLAERTGGTYSTLKVQPAELEDSGVYFCASSQVRGDGNEKLFFGSGTQLSVL.

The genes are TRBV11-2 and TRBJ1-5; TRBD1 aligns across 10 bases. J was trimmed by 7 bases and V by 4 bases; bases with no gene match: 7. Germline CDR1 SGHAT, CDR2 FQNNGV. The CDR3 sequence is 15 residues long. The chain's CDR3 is CASSSDRGSWQPQHF. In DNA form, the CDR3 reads TGTGCCAGCAGCTCGGACAGGGGGTCATGGCAGCCCCAGCATTTT. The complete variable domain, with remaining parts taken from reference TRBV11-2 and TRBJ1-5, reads EAGVAQSPRYKIIEKRQSVAFWCNPISGHATLYWYQQILGQGPKLLIQFQNNGVVDDSQLPKDRFSAERLKGVDSTLKIQPAKLEDSAVYLCASSSDRGSWQPQHFGDGTRLSIL.

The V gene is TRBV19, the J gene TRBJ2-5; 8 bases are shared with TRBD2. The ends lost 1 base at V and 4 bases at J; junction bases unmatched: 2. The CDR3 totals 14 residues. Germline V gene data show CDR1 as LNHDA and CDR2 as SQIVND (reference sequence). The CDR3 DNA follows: TGTGCCAGTAGTATAGGCCTAGCGGGAGAGACCCAGTACTTC. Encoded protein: CASSIGLAGETQYF.

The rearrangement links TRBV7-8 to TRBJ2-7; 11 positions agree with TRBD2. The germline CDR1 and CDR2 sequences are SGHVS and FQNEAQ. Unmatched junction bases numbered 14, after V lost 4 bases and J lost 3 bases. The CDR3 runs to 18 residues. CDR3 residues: CASSSTSLAGGRYYEQYF. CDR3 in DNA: TGTGCCAGCAGCTCCACGTCGCTAGCGGGGGGAAGGTACTACGAGCAGTACTTC.

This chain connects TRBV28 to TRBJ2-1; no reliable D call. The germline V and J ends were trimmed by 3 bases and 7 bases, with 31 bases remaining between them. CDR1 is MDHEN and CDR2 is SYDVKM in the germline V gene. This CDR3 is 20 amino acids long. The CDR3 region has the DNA TGTGCCAGCAGTTTCAGTCACGATCTAGGTGCTGAAGGTAACTTGAATGAGCAGTTCTTC. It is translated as CASSFSHDLGAEGNLNEQFF. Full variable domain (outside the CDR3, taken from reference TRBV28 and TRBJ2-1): DVKVTQSSRYLVKRTGEKVFLECVQDMDHENMFWYRQDPGLGLRLIYFSYDVKMKEKGDIPEGYSVSREKKERFSLILESASTNQTSMYLCASSFSHDLGAEGNLNEQFFGPGTRLTVL.

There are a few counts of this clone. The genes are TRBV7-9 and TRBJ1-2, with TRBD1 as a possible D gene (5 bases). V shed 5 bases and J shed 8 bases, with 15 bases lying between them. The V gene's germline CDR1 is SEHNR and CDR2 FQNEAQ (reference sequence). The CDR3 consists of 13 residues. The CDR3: CASSNLDSGGYTF. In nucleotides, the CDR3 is TGTGCCAGCAGCAACCTTGACAGCGGCGGCTACACCTTC.

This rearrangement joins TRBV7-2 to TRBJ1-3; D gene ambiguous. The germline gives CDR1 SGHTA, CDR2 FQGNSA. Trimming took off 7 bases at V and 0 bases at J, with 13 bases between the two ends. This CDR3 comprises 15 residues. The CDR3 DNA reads TGTGCCAGCACCGAGGACTTTTACTCTGGAAACACCATATATTTT. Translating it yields CASTEDFYSGNTIYF.